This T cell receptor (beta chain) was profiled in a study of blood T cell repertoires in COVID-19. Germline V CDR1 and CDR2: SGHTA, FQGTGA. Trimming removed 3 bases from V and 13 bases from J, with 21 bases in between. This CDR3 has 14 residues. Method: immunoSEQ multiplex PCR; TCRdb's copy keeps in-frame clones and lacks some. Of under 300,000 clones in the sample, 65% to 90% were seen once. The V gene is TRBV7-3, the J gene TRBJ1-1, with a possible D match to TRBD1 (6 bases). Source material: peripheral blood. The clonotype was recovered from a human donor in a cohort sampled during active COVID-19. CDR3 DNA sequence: TGTGCCAGCAGCTTGACCAGACAGGAATGGGCATTTTTCTTT. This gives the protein CASSLTRQEWAFFF.